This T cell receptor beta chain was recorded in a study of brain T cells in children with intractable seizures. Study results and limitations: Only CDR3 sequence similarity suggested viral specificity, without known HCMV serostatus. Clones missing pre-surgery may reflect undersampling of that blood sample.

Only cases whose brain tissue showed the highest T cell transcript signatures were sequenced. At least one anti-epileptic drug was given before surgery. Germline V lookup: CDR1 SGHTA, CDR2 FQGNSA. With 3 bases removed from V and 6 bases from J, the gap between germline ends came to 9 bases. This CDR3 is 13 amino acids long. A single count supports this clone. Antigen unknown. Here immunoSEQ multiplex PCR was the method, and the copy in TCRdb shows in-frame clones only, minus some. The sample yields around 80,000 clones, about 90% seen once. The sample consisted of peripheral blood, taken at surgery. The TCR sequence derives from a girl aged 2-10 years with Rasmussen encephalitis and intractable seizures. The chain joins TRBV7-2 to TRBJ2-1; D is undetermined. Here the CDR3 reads CASSLRLRNEQFF. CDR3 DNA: TGTGCCAGCAGCTTGAGACTCCGCAATGAGCAGTTCTTC.